This T cell receptor (beta chain) derives from a study of T cell repertoires in aging, cancer and after chemotherapy. At the level of the study: Six age groups, ranging from 30 or younger to 70 or older, included the donors. General study results and limits: In each cancer cohort, median generation probability increased across chemotherapy, suggesting thymic output rebounded. The repertoire data cannot show anything about immunological memory following chemotherapy.

In this sample, this clonotype is large (0.1 to 1%). What it recognizes is unknown. Rearranged V-D-J TRB sequences were amplified with a mixed TRB-A/B primer pool. Each CDR3 protein is one row after TCRdb ran MiXCR on the multiplex PCR reads. The sample yields hundreds of distinct CDR3 sequences, about a quarter seen once. The template was genomic DNA from peripheral blood, not RNA. The V gene lost 1 base and the J gene lost 1 base, with 4 bases spanning the gap. This CDR3 has 12 amino acids. Germline-derived CDR1 and CDR2 are SQVTM and ANQGSEA. The TCR comes from a human donor with a solid tumor. Sequenced input: blood. The V call is TRBV29-1, the J call TRBJ1-1, with D unresolved. The CDR3 DNA follows: TGCAGCGTTGAAGGCGGGAACACTGAAGCTTTCTTT. Translated, it gives CSVEGGNTEAFF.